This T cell receptor (beta chain) was sequenced in a study of blood T cell repertoires in COVID-19. Study details: Sources were T cells, B-cell-depleted T cells, or PBMCs; the material itself was cDNA or gDNA.

Germline trimming cut 3 bases from V and 8 bases from J; bases unmatched to any gene: 11. CDR3 length: 16 amino acids. Germline loops: CDR1 SGHRS, CDR2 YFSETQ. The data were produced by immunoSEQ multiplex PCR, yet TCRdb's version contains in-frame clones alone and is incomplete. Among a few hundred thousand clones listed, 75% to 85% were seen once. This rearrangement joins TRBV5-1 to TRBJ2-1; the match to TRBD2 covers 10 bases. The receptor was isolated from a human donor in a cohort sampled during active COVID-19. Sequenced sample: peripheral blood. As DNA, the CDR3 is TGCGCCAGCAGCTCTGACTCCACTAGCGGGAAGTATGAGCAGTTCTTC. Translation gives CASSSDSTSGKYEQFF.